Presented here are 12 T cell receptor beta chains from one specimen sequenced in a study of T cells in Graves' hyperthyroidism and ophthalmopathy. What was amplified from RNA transcripts were TCR beta CDR3 regions. With the HTBI primer set, the TCR CDR3 went through a first round of RT-PCR. Using its own MiXCR run on the multiplex PCR reads, TCRdb lists one record per CDR3 protein. The profile shows 650,000 to 700,000 distinct CDR3 sequences, approximately 15% of them singletons. Input material: blood. These TCRs come from a man in his fifties with Graves' hyperthyroidism.

In its sample, this clonotype was seen many times. The rearrangement uses TRBV28 and TRBJ2-7, with 7 positions matching TRBD1. This CDR3 contains 13 residues. After removal of 6 bases from V and 2 bases from J, the junction contained 4 bases not matched to a gene. CDR1 and CDR2 from the germline V gene are MDHEN and SYDVKM. CDR3 region: CASSRDSPYEQYF. Written as DNA, the CDR3 is TGTGCCAGCAGCCGGGACAGTCCCTACGAGCAGTACTTC.

This clonotype was observed a handful of times. The J gene is TRBJ2-6, the V gene TRBV20-1; 9 bases fit TRBD1. Germline V gene lookup returns CDR1 DFQATT and CDR2 SNEGSKA (reference sequence). The CDR3 is 17 amino acids. With V trimmed by 5 bases and J by 2 bases, 10 bases remained unmatched. The CDR3: CSADNRGRRPGANVLTF. The CDR3 DNA is TGCAGTGCTGATAACAGGGGGCGCAGGCCTGGGGCCAACGTCCTGACTTTC.

This chain links TRBV19 with TRBJ2-6; no reliable D call. This CDR3 has 14 amino acids. Germline assignment: CDR1 LNHDA and CDR2 SQIVND (reference sequence). Deletions cut 9 bases from V and 0 bases from J, with 9 bases between. This CDR3 reads CASGFLSGANVLTF. In nucleotides, the CDR3 is TGTGCCAGCGGGTTTCTCTCTGGGGCCAACGTCCTGACTTTC.

This clonotype occurred a few times. This chain links TRBV20-1 with TRBJ1-6; 12 bases align to TRBD1. Germline loops: CDR1 DFQATT, CDR2 SNEGSKA (reference sequence). The CDR3 loop spans 19 amino acids. V shed 0 bases and J 0 bases; nucleotides not matched to a gene: 6. The CDR3 DNA reads as TGCAGTGCTAGAGAACCGGGACAGGGGGCTTACTCCTATAATTCACCCCTCCACTTT. It is translated as CSAREPGQGAYSYNSPLHF.

This clonotype was observed at least ten times. CDR3 loop: CASSGQGGNNSPLHF. CDR3 sequence (DNA): TGTGCCAGCAGCGGACAGGGGGGTAATAATTCACCCCTCCACTTT. The V and J genes are TRBV7-3 and TRBJ1-6; 10 bases align to TRBD1. The V gene's germline CDR1 is SGHTA and CDR2 FQGTGA. The ends lost 5 bases at V and 5 bases at J; junction bases unmatched: 3. This CDR3 spans 15 amino acids.

V gene TRBV4-2 combines with J gene TRBJ1-1; D gene unclear. The CDR3 contains 15 residues. V was clipped by 3 bases and J by 0 bases, with 11 bases between them. Germline V gene lookup returns CDR1 LGHNA and CDR2 YNFKEQ. The CDR3: CASSQATGMNTEAFF. CDR3 nucleotide sequence: TGTGCCAGCAGCCAGGCGACGGGAATGAACACTGAAGCTTTCTTT.

This clonotype was observed many times. This sequence joins TRBV3-1 and TRBJ2-1; a possible D gene is TRBD2 (6 bases). The CDR3 extends over 17 amino acids. From germline, CDR1 is LGHDT and CDR2 YNNKEL (reference sequence). Trimming stripped 5 bases from V and 4 bases from J, with 21 bases between. In DNA, the CDR3 is TGTGCCAGCAGCACCCGCCCTCCTAGCGTCGCATACAATGAGCAGTTCTTC. Translation gives CASSTRPPSVAYNEQFF.

A remark on this clonotype: Given a much more abundant clone one base away, this may be a read error. This chain uses TRBV6-1 with TRBJ1-2; D is ambiguous. CDR1 MNHNS and CDR2 SASEGT come from the germline V gene. This CDR3 has 13 residues. Here the CDR3 DNA reads TGTGCCAACAGTGAGACGGCTCCTAGTGGCTACACCTTC. Its translation: CANSETAPSGYTF.

The V gene is TRBV4-3, the J gene TRBJ2-7; possibly TRBD1 or TRBD2 for D (5 bases each). Trimming removed 3 bases at V and 0 bases at J, with 12 bases between. Germline lookup yields CDR1 LGHNA and CDR2 YSLEER. This CDR3 has 15 amino acids. CDR3 loop: CASSQTGGPSYEQYF. DNA for the CDR3: TGCGCCAGCAGCCAGACTGGGGGACCCTCCTACGAGCAGTACTTC.

V usage is TRBV19 and J usage is TRBJ1-1, with TRBD1 matching 8 bases. The CDR3 totals 15 residues. Per germline, CDR1 LNHDA and CDR2 SQIVND (reference sequence). The ends lost 5 bases at V and 4 bases at J; junction bases unmatched: 9. For the CDR3, the DNA is TGTGCCAGTAGTCCGGCACGGACAGGGAGCACTGAAGCTTTCTTT. Protein sequence: CASSPARTGSTEAFF.

Only a few counts were recorded for this clonotype. This chain joins TRBV10-3 and TRBJ1-5; D perhaps matches TRBD1 (6 bases). The CDR3 extends over 15 amino acids. The germline V gene has CDR1 ENHRY and CDR2 SYGVKD. Trimming removed 3 bases at V and 5 bases at J, with 14 bases between. The CDR3 region is CAISERQGPDQPQHF. The CDR3 DNA sequence: TGTGCCATCAGTGAAAGGCAGGGGCCCGATCAGCCCCAGCATTTT.

This clonotype was observed many times. A junction boundary mismatches the germline segment, possibly from a read error. The DNA of the CDR3 is TGCGCCAGCAGCTTGGGCCAGAACACAGATACGCAGTATTTT. Its protein product is CASSLGQNTDTQYF. The chain couples TRBV11-3 to TRBJ2-3; D gene ambiguous. Per the germline V gene, CDR1 is SGHNT and CDR2 is YENEEA. The CDR3 spans 14 residues.